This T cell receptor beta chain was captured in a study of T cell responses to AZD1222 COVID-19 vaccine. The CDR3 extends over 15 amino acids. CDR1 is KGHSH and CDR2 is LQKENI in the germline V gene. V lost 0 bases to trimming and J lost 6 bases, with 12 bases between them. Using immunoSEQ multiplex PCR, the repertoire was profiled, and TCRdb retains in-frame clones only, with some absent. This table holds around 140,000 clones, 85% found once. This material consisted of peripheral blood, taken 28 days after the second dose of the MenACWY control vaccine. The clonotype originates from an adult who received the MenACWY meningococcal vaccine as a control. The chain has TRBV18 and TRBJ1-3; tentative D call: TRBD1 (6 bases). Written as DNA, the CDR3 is TGTGCCAGCTCACCACCCGCCAGGGGTCTAAACACCATATATTTT. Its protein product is CASSPPARGLNTIYF.